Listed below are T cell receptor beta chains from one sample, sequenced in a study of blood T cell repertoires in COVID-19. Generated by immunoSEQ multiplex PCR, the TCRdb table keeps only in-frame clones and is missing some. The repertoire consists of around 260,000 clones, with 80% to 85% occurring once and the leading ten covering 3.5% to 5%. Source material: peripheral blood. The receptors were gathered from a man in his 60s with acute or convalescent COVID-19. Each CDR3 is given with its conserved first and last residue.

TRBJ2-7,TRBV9,CASSKESGRAYEQYF
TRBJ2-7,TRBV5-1,CASHVGQGGRNEQYF
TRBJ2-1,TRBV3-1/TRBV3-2,CASTNEGDWNEQFF
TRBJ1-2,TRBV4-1,CASSQDRRQSASGYTF
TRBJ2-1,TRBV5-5,CASSSSGTPSSYNEQFF
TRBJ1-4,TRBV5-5,CASSPLGQNEKLFF
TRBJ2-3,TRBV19,CASSLGGWGGQADTQYF
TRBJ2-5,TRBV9,CASSVGGWAGGIQETQYF
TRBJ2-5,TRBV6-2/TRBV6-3,CASSLRGTSGSGTQYF
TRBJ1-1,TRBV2,CASSQSWLEAFF
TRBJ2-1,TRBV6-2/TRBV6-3,CASSSDRGITRNEQFF
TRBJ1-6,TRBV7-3,CASSPSGTGNSPLHF
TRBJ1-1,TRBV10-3,CAISPGLSNTEAFF
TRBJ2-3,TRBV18,CASSPSVEDTQYF
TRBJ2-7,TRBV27,CASSLRGTSGAPSYEQYF
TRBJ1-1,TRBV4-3,CASSQDLRGAEAFF
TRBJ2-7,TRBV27,CASSSSYEQYF
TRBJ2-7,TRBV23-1,CASLSPGGWEQYF
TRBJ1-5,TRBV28,CASKTFGGSYSNQPQHF
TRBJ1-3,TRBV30,CAWSRGGNTIYF
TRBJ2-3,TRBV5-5,CASSFGLAGQYF
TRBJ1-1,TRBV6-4,CASRGQGARGEAFF
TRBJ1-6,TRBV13,CASSYGRRAGQAPLHF
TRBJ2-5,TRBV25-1,CASSDDGGLGRAQYF
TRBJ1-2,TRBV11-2,CASSLAYRGEGGYTF
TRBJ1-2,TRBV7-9,CASSYGQGRSYGYTF
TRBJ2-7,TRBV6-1,CASSRGSYEQYF
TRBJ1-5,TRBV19,CASRVSDRGNQPQHF
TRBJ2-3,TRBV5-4,CASRSSGPLTDTQYF
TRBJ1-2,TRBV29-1,CSVAANYGYTF
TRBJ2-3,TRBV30,CAWSRREADTQYF
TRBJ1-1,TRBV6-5,CASKAGGSGTEAFF
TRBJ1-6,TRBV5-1,CASSTGGQGNSPLHF
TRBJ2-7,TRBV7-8,CASSSRSNYEQYF
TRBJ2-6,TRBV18,CASSPQFQGTLRTSGANVLTF
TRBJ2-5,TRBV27,CASSLSGQGARETQYF
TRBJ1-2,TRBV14,CATKIGLGYTF
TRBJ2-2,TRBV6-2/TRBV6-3,CASSYLGAGELFF
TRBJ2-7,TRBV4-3,CASSQGGSGVEQYF